The 20 T cell receptor beta chains below come from one sample, sequenced in a study of blood T cells in healthy people across ages. Sample-barcoded 5' priming and a J-beta primer mix drove a second PCR of roughly 7 to 11 cycles. TCRdb called the 5' RACE reads again in MiXCR, with one record for every CDR3 protein. The sample lists about 1.5 million distinct CDR3 sequences; about 42% were seen once. What was sequenced was blood. The receptors here all came from a woman younger than 30 in good health.

This clonotype occurred a few times. At one end, the junction sequence differs from germline, possibly due to a read error. The chain combines TRBV6-6 with TRBJ1-2, with D hard to call. The CDR3 is made up of 15 amino acids. Germline V gene sequence: CDR1 MNHNY, CDR2 SVGAGI (reference sequence). The CDR3: CASSYSRDLDYGYTF. The CDR3 DNA follows: TGTGCCAGCAGCTACTCGCGGGATCTGGACTATGGCTACACCTTC.

This CDR3 is CASSQSWAGAYNEQFF. The CDR3 DNA sequence: TGCGCCAGCAGCCAATCATGGGCGGGGGCCTACAATGAGCAGTTCTTC. The V gene is TRBV4-1, the J gene TRBJ2-1; 7 nucleotides line up with TRBD2. Germline CDR1 and CDR2: MGHRA and YSYEKL. With V trimmed by 2 bases and J by 2 bases, 6 bases remained unmatched. CDR3 length: 16 amino acids.

This clonotype was counted between two and nine times. The chain recombines TRBV27 with TRBJ2-3, with 10 nucleotides matching TRBD2. The germline CDR1 and CDR2 sequences are MNHEY and SMNVEV (reference sequence). V shed 3 bases and J 4 bases; nucleotides not matched to a gene: 4. The CDR3 consists of 15 residues. In DNA, the CDR3 is TGTGCCAGCAGTTTGGGGACTAGCGACCCAGATACGCAGTATTTT. Translating it yields CASSLGTSDPDTQYF.

This clonotype has only a few counts. The rearrangement links TRBV9 to TRBJ2-7; D is tentatively TRBD1 or TRBD2 (6 bases each). Germline V CDR1 and CDR2: SGDLS, YYNGEE. This CDR3 contains 15 residues. The V end lost 3 bases, the J end lost 3 bases, and 16 bases lay between the germline ends. The CDR3 region has the DNA TGTGCCAGCAGCGCCCCGGGGGCGGCCCTCTACGAGCAGTACTTC. Residues: CASSAPGAALYEQYF.

This rearrangement joins TRBV7-9 to TRBJ2-1; 7 positions match TRBD2. This CDR3 has 15 residues. The junction had 6 bases not matched to a gene; V was cut back by 5 bases and J by 2 bases. Germline CDR1 and CDR2: SEHNR and FQNEAQ (reference sequence). CDR3: CASSPSGTPYNEQFF. CDR3 sequence (DNA): TGTGCCAGCAGCCCCAGCGGGACCCCCTACAATGAGCAGTTCTTC.

This clonotype was counted only a few times. This chain uses TRBV24-1 with TRBJ2-1; 8 nucleotides match TRBD1. The CDR3 covers 18 residues. V dropped 1 base and J dropped 3; count of bases not matched to a gene: 10. Germline V gene data show CDR1 as KGHDR and CDR2 as SFDVKD. CDR3 protein: CATSDFYRGDPDYNEQFF. In DNA, the CDR3 is TGTGCCACCAGTGATTTTTACAGGGGGGACCCTGACTACAATGAGCAGTTCTTC.

This clonotype was observed once. The chain recombines TRBV24-1 with TRBJ1-5; no clear D. The length of the CDR3 is 15 residues. CDR1 and CDR2 (germline): KGHDR, SFDVKD. V was pared by 7 bases and J by 2 bases, with 14 bases between. The CDR3 coding sequence is TGTGCCACCAGACACTTCCCGCTAGGCAATCAGCCCCAGCATTTT. This codes for CATRHFPLGNQPQHF.

This clonotype was seen a few times. V usage is TRBV20-1 and J usage is TRBJ1-2, with D uncertain. Trimming removed 2 bases at V and 4 bases at J, with 11 bases between. There are 13 residues in the CDR3. Germline CDR1 reads DFQATT; CDR2 reads SNEGSKA (reference sequence). CDR3 bases: TGCAGTGCTAGATTATCCGGGGTCTATGGCTACACCTTC. Translation: CSARLSGVYGYTF.

The chain employs TRBV20-1 and TRBJ2-4; 7 nucleotides line up with TRBD2. There are 14 residues in the CDR3. Germline V lookup: CDR1 DFQATT, CDR2 SNEGSKA (reference sequence). Germline trimming cut 4 bases from V and 2 bases from J; bases unmatched to any gene: 5. CDR3 in amino acids: CSATPGLPKNIQYF. CDR3 DNA: TGCAGTGCTACACCGGGACTACCCAAAAACATTCAGTACTTC.

V is TRBV20-1 and J is TRBJ2-1, with 14 bases that match TRBD2. Germline-derived CDR1 and CDR2 are DFQATT and SNEGSKA (reference sequence). Losses at the gene ends were 7 bases for V and 4 bases for J; bases not matched to a gene: 12. The CDR3 has 17 amino acids. CDR3 coding DNA: TGCAGTGTCGAGACTAGCGGGAGGGGTGGTGGGTACAATGAGCAGTTCTTC. This gives the protein CSVETSGRGGGYNEQFF.

This chain uses TRBV7-9 with TRBJ2-1; weak D call: TRBD1 (5 bases). Looked up from germline, CDR1 is SEHNR and CDR2 is FQNEAQ (reference sequence). Deletions cut 4 bases from V and 8 bases from J, with 18 bases between. The CDR3 totals 15 residues. As DNA, the CDR3 is TGTGCCAGCAGCTCACCTAGGAGCAAGGGGCATGAGCAGTTCTTC. Translating gives CASSSPRSKGHEQFF.

This clonotype occurred a few times. This chain's CDR3 is CASSGQGARGTDTQYF. Written as DNA, the CDR3 is TGTGCCAGCAGTGGACAGGGGGCGAGGGGCACAGATACGCAGTATTTT. The chain employs TRBV27 and TRBJ2-3; 11 bases match TRBD1. With 5 bases clipped from V and 1 base from J, the junction kept 5 bases outside the gene matches. The CDR3 has 16 amino acids. Germline V lookup: CDR1 MNHEY, CDR2 SMNVEV (reference sequence).

This clonotype turned up a few times. This sequence joins TRBV12-3 or TRBV12-4 and TRBJ2-3; TRBD1 matches at 9 bases. V gave up 5 bases and J gave up 3 bases; unmatched junction bases: 6. This CDR3 region has 15 residues. This CDR3 is CASSARTGVTDTQYF. CDR3 nucleotide sequence: TGTGCCAGCAGTGCGAGGACAGGGGTGACAGATACGCAGTATTTT.

J is TRBJ2-7 and V is TRBV20-1; D is possibly TRBD2 (6 bases). CDR3 length equals 13 residues. V was cut by 6 bases and J by 1 base, with 13 bases left in between. Germline CDR1 and CDR2: DFQATT and SNEGSKA (reference sequence). CDR3 region: CSARRDESYEQYF. Here the CDR3 DNA reads TGCAGTGCCCGGCGGGATGAATCCTACGAGCAGTACTTC.

The chain uses TRBV11-2 and TRBJ2-5; D is ambiguous. V was cut by 4 bases and J by 1 base, with 10 bases left in between. The CDR3 runs to 14 residues. Germline V CDR1 and CDR2: SGHAT, FQNNGV. Here the CDR3 reads CASSSYLPQETQYF. In nucleotides, the CDR3 is TGTGCCAGCAGCTCTTACCTCCCCCAAGAGACCCAGTACTTC.

V and J are TRBV29-1 and TRBJ2-3, with 9 bases fitting TRBD2. Losses at the gene ends were 0 bases for V and 2 bases for J; bases not matched to a gene: 6. This CDR3 is built from 16 residues. Looked up from germline, CDR1 is SQVTM and CDR2 is ANQGSEA. CDR3 sequence (DNA): TGCAGCGTTGAAGATCGCCTAGCGGGAACCACAGATACGCAGTATTTT. Its translation: CSVEDRLAGTTDTQYF.

This sequence joins TRBV6-6 and TRBJ2-3, with 7 bases lining up with TRBD1. Germline CDR1 is MNHNY and CDR2 is SVGAGI (reference sequence). The CDR3 spans 16 residues. Unmatched junction bases numbered 12, after V lost 6 bases and J lost 3 bases. The CDR3 nucleotides are TGTGCCAGCAGACAGGGACAGCTCGATTATACAGATACGCAGTATTTT. This encodes CASRQGQLDYTDTQYF.

This clonotype turned up a few times. The V call is TRBV20-1, the J call TRBJ2-2; D is possibly TRBD1 or TRBD2 (5 bases each). The CDR3 runs to 12 residues. Germline V gene data show CDR1 as DFQATT and CDR2 as SNEGSKA (reference sequence). Trimming took 5 bases from V and 4 from J, leaving 8 bases between them. This CDR3 reads CSAWGITGELFF. The CDR3 DNA reads TGCAGTGCTTGGGGGATCACCGGGGAGCTGTTTTTT.

Details on this clonotype: Possible read error: a much larger clone is one base away. The rearrangement uses TRBV7-6 and TRBJ1-6; no clear D. Deletions cut 1 base from V and 6 bases from J, with 4 bases between. Germline CDR1 and CDR2: SGHVS and FNYEAQ. CDR3 size: 13 residues. In DNA form, the CDR3 reads TGTGCCAGCAGCTTAGACCCTAATTCACCCCTCCACTTT. Translation: CASSLDPNSPLHF.

Concerning this clonotype itself: The junction departs from the called germline gene at one end, perhaps through a read error. The chain employs TRBV4-3 and TRBJ1-1; TRBD1 matches 7 bases. The CDR3 runs 14 residues. Looked up from germline, CDR1 is LGHNA and CDR2 is YSLEER. The CDR3 coding sequence is TGCGACAGCAGCCAAGGGACAGCGAACACTGAAGCTTTCTTT. This codes for CDSSQGTANTEAFF.